This entry lists 13 T cell receptor beta chains sequenced from one sample in a study of blood T cell repertoires in COVID-19. Sequenced by immunoSEQ multiplex PCR; TCRdb stores in-frame clones only, minus some. This sample has 30,000 to 35,000 clones, with around four fifths found just once. Input material: peripheral blood. These receptors were obtained from an elderly man with acute or convalescent COVID-19.

The rearrangement joins TRBV7-8 to TRBJ1-5; no clear D. Trimming cost V 1 base and J 6 bases, with 10 bases left between them. The CDR3 length is 14 residues. CDR1 and CDR2 from the germline V gene are SGHVS and FQNEAQ. The CDR3 DNA sequence: TGTGCCAGCAGCTTAGGGGCAGGAGGTCAGCCCCAGCATTTT. It codes for CASSLGAGGQPQHF.

CDR3 loop: CASSIGRATNEKLFF. In DNA, the CDR3 is TGTGCCAGTAGTATAGGACGGGCAACTAATGAAAAACTGTTTTTT. The chain has TRBV19 and TRBJ1-4; no clear D. V was pared by 1 base and J by 0 bases, with 6 bases between. This CDR3 is built from 15 residues. Germline V gives CDR1 LNHDA, CDR2 SQIVND (reference sequence).

CDR3 sequence reads: CASSFGEGYGYTF. The CDR3 DNA sequence: TGTGCCAGCAGTTTCGGAGAAGGCTATGGCTACACCTTC. The genes are TRBV12-3 or TRBV12-4 and TRBJ1-2, with D hard to call. The length of the CDR3 is 13 residues. Trimming removed 3 bases from V and 4 bases from J, with 9 bases in between.

The chain combines TRBV3-1 (or the pseudogene TRBV3-2) with TRBJ2-3; D is uncertain. V lost 5 bases and J 3 bases, leaving 6 bases between the germline ends. This CDR3 contains 12 residues. Germline assignment: CDR1 LGHDT and CDR2 YNNKEL (reference sequence). In DNA form, the CDR3 reads TGTGCCAGCAGCTCCCCAACAGATACGCAGTATTTT. The encoded protein is CASSSPTDTQYF.

This clone turned up a few times. The CDR3 region is CASSLDRPAGGYTF. The DNA of the CDR3 is TGTGCCAGCAGCCTTGACCGCCCAGCGGGTGGCTACACCTTC. The V gene is TRBV3-1 (or the pseudogene TRBV3-2), the J gene TRBJ1-2, with D unresolved. V was shortened by 4 bases and J by 7 bases, with 16 bases between the two germline ends. This CDR3 is built from 14 residues. CDR1 is LGHDT, CDR2 YNNKEL, per germline (reference sequence).

This clone was detected only a few times. The CDR3 sequence is CASSFAGLDGYTF. CDR3 DNA: TGTGCCAGCAGTTTCGCAGGGTTGGATGGCTACACCTTC. The genes are TRBV27 and TRBJ1-2; D possibly corresponds to TRBD1 (5 bases). Deletions cut 3 bases from V and 6 bases from J, with 11 bases between. In germline, CDR1 is MNHEY, CDR2 SMNVEV (reference sequence). This CDR3 comprises 13 residues.

This clone was detected once. The chain employs TRBV5-1 and TRBJ2-1, with D possibly matching TRBD2 (5 bases). Germline V gene lookup returns CDR1 SGHRS and CDR2 YFSETQ. The V end lost 1 base, the J end lost 10 bases, and 18 bases lay between the germline ends. This CDR3 has 15 amino acids. CDR3 residues: CASSLSPSRTWEQFF. The DNA of the CDR3 is TGCGCCAGCAGCTTGTCGCCTAGCCGCACCTGGGAGCAGTTCTTC.

The rearrangement joins TRBV2 to TRBJ1-5, with TRBD1 matching 10 bases. The CDR3 length is 13 residues. Trimming removed 7 bases from V and 7 bases from J; junction bases left unmatched: 4. The germline gives CDR1 SNHLY, CDR2 FYNNEI. This CDR3 is CASMGTGEQPQHF. DNA of the CDR3: TGTGCCAGCATGGGGACAGGGGAACAGCCCCAGCATTTT.

V gene TRBV27 combines with J gene TRBJ1-2; weak D call: TRBD1 (6 bases). The CDR3 is 13 residues long. V shed 4 bases and J shed 4 bases, with 10 bases lying between them. Germline-derived CDR1 and CDR2 are MNHEY and SMNVEV (reference sequence). CDR3 protein: CASSSRGFYGYTF. The CDR3 DNA reads as TGTGCCAGCAGTTCTAGGGGGTTCTATGGCTACACCTTC.

The rearrangement links TRBV4-1 to TRBJ2-3; TRBD2 aligns across 11 bases. V shed 1 base, J shed 4 bases, and the junction held 16 bases outside the gene matches. Germline loops: CDR1 MGHRA, CDR2 YSYEKL. CDR3 size: 20 residues. As DNA, the CDR3 is TGCGCCAGCAGCCAAGTGCTTGGTAGCGGGGGGGCCTTAATATCAGATACGCAGTATTTT. It codes for CASSQVLGSGGALISDTQYF.

The rearrangement joins TRBV19 to TRBJ2-5; the D gene is possibly TRBD1 (5 bases). This CDR3 has 14 amino acids. Trimming pared 6 bases from V and 1 base from J, leaving 12 bases between. Germline V gene data show CDR1 as LNHDA and CDR2 as SQIVND (reference sequence). The CDR3, as DNA: TGTGCCAGTAGGCACACAGGAAGCCAAGAGACCCAGTACTTC. It is translated as CASRHTGSQETQYF.

The chain joins TRBV7-2 to TRBJ2-5, with 12 nucleotides matching TRBD2. V dropped 5 bases and J dropped 2; count of bases not matched to a gene: 12. Germline V gene sequence: CDR1 SGHTA, CDR2 FQGNSA. The CDR3 sequence is 18 residues long. CDR3 nucleotide sequence: TGTGCCAGCAGCCAGAGGGCTAGCGGGGGGGCTTTACAAGAGACCCAGTACTTC. Its translation is CASSQRASGGALQETQYF.

This clone was seen only a few times. The rearrangement links TRBV18 to TRBJ1-5; 9 bases map to TRBD1. V dropped 10 bases and J dropped 5; count of bases not matched to a gene: 9. The length of the CDR3 is 14 residues. In germline, CDR1 is KGHSH, CDR2 LQKENI. CDR3 bases: TGTGCCACCACCGGGACAGGGATGGATCAGCCCCAGCATTTT. Its protein is CATTGTGMDQPQHF.